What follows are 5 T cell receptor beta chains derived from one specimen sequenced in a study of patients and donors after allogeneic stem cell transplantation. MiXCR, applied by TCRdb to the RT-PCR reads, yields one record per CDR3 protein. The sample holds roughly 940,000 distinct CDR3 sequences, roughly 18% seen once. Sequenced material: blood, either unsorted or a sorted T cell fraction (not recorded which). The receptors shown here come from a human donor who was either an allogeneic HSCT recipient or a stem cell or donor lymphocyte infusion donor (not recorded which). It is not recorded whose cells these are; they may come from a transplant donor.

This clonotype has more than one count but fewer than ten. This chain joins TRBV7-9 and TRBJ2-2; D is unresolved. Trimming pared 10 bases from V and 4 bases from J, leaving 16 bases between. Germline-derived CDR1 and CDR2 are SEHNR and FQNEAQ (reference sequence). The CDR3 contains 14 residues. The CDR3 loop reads CATLAPLVTGELFF. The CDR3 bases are TGTGCCACCCTGGCACCGTTGGTCACCGGGGAGCTGTTTTTT.

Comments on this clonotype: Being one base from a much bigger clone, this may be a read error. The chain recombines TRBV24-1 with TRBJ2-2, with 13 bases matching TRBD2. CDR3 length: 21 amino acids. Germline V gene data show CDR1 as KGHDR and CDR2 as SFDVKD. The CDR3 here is CATSDLVGRTSGRYDTGELLF. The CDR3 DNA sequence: TGTGCCACCAGTGATTTGGTAGGCCGGACTAGCGGGAGATATGACACCGGGGAGCTGCTTTTT.

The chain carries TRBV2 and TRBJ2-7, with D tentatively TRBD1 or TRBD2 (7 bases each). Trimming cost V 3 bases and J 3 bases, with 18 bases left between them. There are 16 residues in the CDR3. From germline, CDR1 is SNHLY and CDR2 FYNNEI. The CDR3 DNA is TGTGCCAGCAGTGACGTGCGGGGGACAGCAATCTACGAGCAGTACTTC. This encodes CASSDVRGTAIYEQYF.

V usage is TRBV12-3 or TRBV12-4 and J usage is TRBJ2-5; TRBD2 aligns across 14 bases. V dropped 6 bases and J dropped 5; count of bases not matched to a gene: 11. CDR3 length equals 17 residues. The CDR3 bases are TGTGCCAGCAGGCTATCCGGGACTAGCGGGAGAACGGAGACCCAGTACTTC. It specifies CASRLSGTSGRTETQYF.

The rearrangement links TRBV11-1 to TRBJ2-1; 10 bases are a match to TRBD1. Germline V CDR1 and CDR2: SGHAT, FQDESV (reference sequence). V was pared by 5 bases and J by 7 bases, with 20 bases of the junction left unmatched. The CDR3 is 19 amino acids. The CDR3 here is CASSPAPGQGKVLRNEQFF. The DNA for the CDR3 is TGTGCCAGCAGCCCCGCCCCGGGACAGGGGAAGGTTTTAAGGAATGAGCAGTTCTTC.